This T cell receptor beta chain was identified during a study of control samples from healthy donors and cancer patients. The CDR3 has 12 amino acids. Deletions cut 3 bases from V and 3 bases from J, with 5 bases between. Germline loops: CDR1 LGHDT, CDR2 YNNKEL (reference sequence). The protocol was immunoSEQ multiplex PCR, while the TCRdb copy is restricted to in-frame clones and leaves out a portion. The data contain about 130,000 clones, approximately 91% of them singletons. The sequence was collected from a man in his fifties or sixties in good health. Material for sequencing was blood. This chain joins TRBV3-1 (or the pseudogene TRBV3-2) and TRBJ2-5, with D hard to call. This CDR3 reads CASSQFEETQYF. For the CDR3, the DNA is TGTGCCAGCAGCCAGTTCGAAGAGACCCAGTACTTC.